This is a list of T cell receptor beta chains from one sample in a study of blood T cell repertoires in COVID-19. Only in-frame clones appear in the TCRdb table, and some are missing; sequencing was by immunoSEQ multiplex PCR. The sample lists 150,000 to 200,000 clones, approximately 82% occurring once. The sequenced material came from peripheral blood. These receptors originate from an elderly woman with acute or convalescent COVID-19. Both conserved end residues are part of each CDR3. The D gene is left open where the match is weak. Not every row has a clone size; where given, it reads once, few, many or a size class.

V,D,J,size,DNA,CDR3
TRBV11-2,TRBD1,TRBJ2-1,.,TGTGCCAGCAGCACGGACAGGGGGGAGCAGTTCTTC,CASSTDRGEQFF
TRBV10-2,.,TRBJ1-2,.,TGCGCCAGCCAGGGAAACTATGGCTACACCTTC,CASQGNYGYTF
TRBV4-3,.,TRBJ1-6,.,TGCGCCAGCAGCCCCTCCCCCGTGACAATCCCAAATTCACCCCTCCACTTT,CASSPSPVTIPNSPLHF
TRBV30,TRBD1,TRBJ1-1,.,TGTGCCTGGAGATTACTGACAGGGATGGGCACTGAAGCTTTCTTT,CAWRLLTGMGTEAFF
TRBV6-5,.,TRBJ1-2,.,TGTGCCAGCAGGGCGGCAACCTATGGGGGCTACACCTTC,CASRAATYGGYTF
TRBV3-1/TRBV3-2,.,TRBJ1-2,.,TGTGCCAGCAGCCAAGATTTGGACAGAGCCTCTGGTAGCTATGGCTACACCTTC,CASSQDLDRASGSYGYTF
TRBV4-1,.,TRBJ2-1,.,TGCGCCAGCAGCCTCAGACAGAGCTCCTACAATGAGCAGTTCTTC,CASSLRQSSYNEQFF
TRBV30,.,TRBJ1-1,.,TGTGCCTGGACGCGGGTTAAAAACACTGAAGCTTTCTTT,CAWTRVKNTEAFF
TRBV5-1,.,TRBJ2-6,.,TGCGCCAGCACCAAATGGAGGGACTCTGGGGCCAACGTCCTGACTTTC,CASTKWRDSGANVLTF
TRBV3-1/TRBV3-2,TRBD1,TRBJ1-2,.,TGTGCCAGCAGCGAACTGGACAGGTATGGCTACACCTTC,CASSELDRYGYTF
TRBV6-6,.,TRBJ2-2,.,TGTGCCAGCAGTGTTCTCAGAACCGGGGAGCTGTTTTTT,CASSVLRTGELFF
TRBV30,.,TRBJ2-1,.,TGTGCCTGGAGTGTATCATCAGCCGAGGGGCAGTTCTTC,CAWSVSSAEGQFF
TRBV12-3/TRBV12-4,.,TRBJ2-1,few,TGTGGCTCCAGCAGGGCGTCCTACAATGAGCAGTTCTTC,CGSSRASYNEQFF
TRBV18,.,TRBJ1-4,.,TGTGCCAGCTCACCAAGGGACAACACGAATGAAAAACTGTTTTTT,CASSPRDNTNEKLFF
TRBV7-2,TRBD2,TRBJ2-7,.,TGTGCCAGCAGCTTAGATGGTGGGCGGGGGAACCCCTACGAGCAGTACTTC,CASSLDGGRGNPYEQYF
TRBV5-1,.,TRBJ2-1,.,TGCGCCAGCAGCTTCAATTACCACGGTGAGCAGTTCTTC,CASSFNYHGEQFF
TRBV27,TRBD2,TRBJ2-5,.,TGTGCCAGCAGTTGGGCTAGCGGGGGCGAGACCCAGTACTTC,CASSWASGGETQYF
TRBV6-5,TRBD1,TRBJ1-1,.,TGTGCCAGCAGTCAGGGGGAGGAAGCTTTCTTT,CASSQGEEAFF
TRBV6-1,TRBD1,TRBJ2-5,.,TGTGCCAGCAGTGAACTTGGACAGGGACGGGAGACCCAGTACTTC,CASSELGQGRETQYF
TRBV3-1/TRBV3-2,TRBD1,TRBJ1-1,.,TGTGCCAGCAGCACTGCAGGGGGGGAAGCTTTCTTT,CASSTAGGEAFF
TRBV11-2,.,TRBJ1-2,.,TGTGCCAGCAGCTTACAGAAAAACTATGGCTACACCTTC,CASSLQKNYGYTF
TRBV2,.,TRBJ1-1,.,TGTGCCAGCAGTGAAGAGGTGAGGACTGAAGCTTTCTTT,CASSEEVRTEAFF
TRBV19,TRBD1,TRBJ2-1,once,TGTGCCACCTCCTCCTACGGGACAGGGGGAATAAATGAGCAGTTCTTC,CATSSYGTGGINEQFF
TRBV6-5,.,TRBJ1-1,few,TGTGCCAGCAGTTCTACGACCGTGGGGGCCACTGAAGCTTTCTTT,CASSSTTVGATEAFF
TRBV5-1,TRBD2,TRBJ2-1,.,TGCGCCAGCAGCTTCGGACTAGCGGGTTGGTACAATGAGCAGTTCTTC,CASSFGLAGWYNEQFF
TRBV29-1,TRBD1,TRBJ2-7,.,TGCAGCGTTCTGGACCCGGCAGGGGGCACGTACGAGCAGTACTTC,CSVLDPAGGTYEQYF
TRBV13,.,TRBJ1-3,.,TGTGCCAGCAGCTACCGCCCGTGGGCAGAGGGAGGAAACACCATATATTTT,CASSYRPWAEGGNTIYF
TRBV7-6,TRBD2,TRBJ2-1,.,TGTGCCTCGACTAGCGGTTTGGAGCAGTTCTTC,CASTSGLEQFF
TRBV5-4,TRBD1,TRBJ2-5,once,TGTGCCAGCAGCTCGTCAGGGGGCCTACAAGAGACCCAGTACTTC,CASSSSGGLQETQYF
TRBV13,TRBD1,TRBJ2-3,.,TGTGCCAGCAGCTTCCGGACAGGGGGCACAGATACGCAGTATTTT,CASSFRTGGTDTQYF
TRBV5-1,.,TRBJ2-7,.,TGCGCCAGCAACCTGAAAGGGGGGGACTACGAGCAGTACTTC,CASNLKGGDYEQYF
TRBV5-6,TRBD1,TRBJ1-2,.,TGTGCCAGCAGCTTCCCGGGACAGGGGTATACTAACTATGGCTACACCTTC,CASSFPGQGYTNYGYTF
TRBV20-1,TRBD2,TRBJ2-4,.,TGCAGTGCTAGTAGGGCTAGCGGGAGAAGTAAAAACATTCAGTACTTC,CSASRASGRSKNIQYF
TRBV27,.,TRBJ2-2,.,TGTGCCAGCACCTTCTTACCAGGGGCCTCGGACACCGGGGAGCTGTTTTTT,CASTFLPGASDTGELFF
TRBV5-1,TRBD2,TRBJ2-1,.,TGCGCCAGCAGCCCTAGAAGCGGGAGCTCGTACAATGAGCAGTTCTTC,CASSPRSGSSYNEQFF
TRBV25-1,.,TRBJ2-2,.,TGTGCCAGCAGTCTACCGAACACCGGGGAGCTGTTTTTT,CASSLPNTGELFF
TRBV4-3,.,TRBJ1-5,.,TGCGCCAGCAGCCTCTCGGAGGATCAGCCCCAGCATTTT,CASSLSEDQPQHF
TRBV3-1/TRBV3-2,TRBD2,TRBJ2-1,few,TGTGCCAGCGGCTTAGCGGGAGGACGCTATGAGCAGTTCTTC,CASGLAGGRYEQFF
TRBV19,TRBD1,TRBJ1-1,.,TGTGCCAGTAGTAGTCCGGACAGGGGCCTTTACACTGAAGCTTTCTTT,CASSSPDRGLYTEAFF
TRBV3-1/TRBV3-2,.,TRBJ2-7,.,TGTGCCAGCAGACCCCGAGGGGGCTCCTACGAGCAGTACTTC,CASRPRGGSYEQYF
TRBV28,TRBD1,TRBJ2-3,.,TGTGCCAGCAGTAACCGGGACAGGGGATTTACGGATACGCAGTATTTT,CASSNRDRGFTDTQYF
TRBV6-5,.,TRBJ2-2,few,TGTGCCAGCAGTTACTTTGGCGGAAACACCGGGGAGCTGTTTTTT,CASSYFGGNTGELFF
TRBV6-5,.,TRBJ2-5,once,TGTGCCAGCAGTTACTTTAGCCAGGGGATGCAGACCCAGTACTTC,CASSYFSQGMQTQYF
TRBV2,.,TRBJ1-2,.,TGTGCCAGCAGTGAATCCACAGTATATGGCTACACCTTC,CASSESTVYGYTF
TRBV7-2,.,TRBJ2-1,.,TGTGCCAGCAGCTTAGTGTTTAGCTCCTACAATGAGCAGTTCTTC,CASSLVFSSYNEQFF
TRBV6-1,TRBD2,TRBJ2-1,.,TGTGCCAGCAGTGAAATAGCGGGAACAAACAATGAGCAGTTCTTC,CASSEIAGTNNEQFF
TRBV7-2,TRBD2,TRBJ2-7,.,TGTGCCAGCAGCTTAGGGGGACTAGTAACCGACGAGCAGTACTTC,CASSLGGLVTDEQYF
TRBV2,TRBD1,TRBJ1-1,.,TGTGCCAGCAGCCCGGCTCTTAGGGGGCGAGGATCTTTCTTT,CASSPALRGRGSFF
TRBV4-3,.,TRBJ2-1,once,TGCGCCAGCAGCCAAGAATTGCCGAGCTCCTACAATGAGCAGTTCTTC,CASSQELPSSYNEQFF
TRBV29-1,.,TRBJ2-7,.,TGCAGCGTGATGGACACTTCTAGCTCCTACGAGCAGTACTTC,CSVMDTSSSYEQYF
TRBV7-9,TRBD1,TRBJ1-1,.,TGTGCCAGCAGCTTTCGGACAGGGGCTGAAGCTTTCTTT,CASSFRTGAEAFF
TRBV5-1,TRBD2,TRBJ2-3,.,TGCGCCAGCAGCTTAGAACTAGCGGAAAGCACAGATACGCAGTATTTT,CASSLELAESTDTQYF
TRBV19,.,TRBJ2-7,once,TGTGCCAGTCGGGGGAGAACTTCCTACGAGCAGTACTTC,CASRGRTSYEQYF
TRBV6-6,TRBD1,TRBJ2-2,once,TGTGCCAGCAGTGGACGGGACAGGGTGATAGGGGAGCTGTTTTTT,CASSGRDRVIGELFF
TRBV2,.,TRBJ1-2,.,TGTGCCAGCAGTGTTGTACTTTATGGCTACACCTTC,CASSVVLYGYTF
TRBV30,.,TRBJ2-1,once,TGTGCCTGGTTCCGAGGACGGGGGTACAATGAGCAGTTCTTC,CAWFRGRGYNEQFF
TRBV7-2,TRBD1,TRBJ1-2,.,TGTGCCAGCAGCTTATCATGGACAGGGGAGAATGGCTACACCTTC,CASSLSWTGENGYTF